This T cell receptor (beta chain) was sequenced in a study of T cell changes during pregnancy in multiple sclerosis. Trimming left V 8 bases short and J 0 bases short, with 7 bases between. CDR1 and CDR2 (germline): WSHSY, SAAADI. CDR3 length equals 12 residues. Profiled with immunoSEQ multiplex PCR; TCRdb holds only in-frame clones, not every one. This table has some 80,000 clones, approximately 95% appearing once. This receptor was taken from a female donor with multiple sclerosis, enrolled in a pregnancy study. The V call is TRBV10-2, the J call TRBJ1-2; no clear D. This material consisted of CD4+ T cells from peripheral blood mononuclear cells, taken after pregnancy. The CDR3 loop is CASGEANYGYTF. CDR3 sequence (DNA): TGCGCCAGCGGGGAGGCTAACTATGGCTACACCTTC.